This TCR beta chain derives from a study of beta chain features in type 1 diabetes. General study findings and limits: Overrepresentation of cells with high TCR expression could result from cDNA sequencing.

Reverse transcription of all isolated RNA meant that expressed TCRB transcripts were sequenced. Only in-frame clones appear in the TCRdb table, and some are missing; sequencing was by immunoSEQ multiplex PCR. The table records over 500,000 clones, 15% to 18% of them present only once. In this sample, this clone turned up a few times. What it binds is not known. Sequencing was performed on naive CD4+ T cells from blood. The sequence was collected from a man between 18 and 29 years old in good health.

The CDR3 loop is CASRPRQDPLYEQYF. Written as DNA, the CDR3 is TGTGCCAGCAGACCGAGACAGGACCCTCTCTACGAGCAGTACTTC. The V and J genes are TRBV6-5 and TRBJ2-7, with D possibly being TRBD1 (6 bases). CDR1 and CDR2 from the germline V gene are MNHEY and SVGAGI. The V end was cut by 6 bases, the J end by 3 bases, with 18 bases between. The length of the CDR3 is 15 residues.